The 14 T cell receptor beta chains below were found in one sample sequenced in a study of read filtering for tumor transcriptome and immune sequencing (dated by TCRdb to 2018 to 2020). The listed sequencing device is Illumina HiSeq 4000. TCR libraries were built from 400 ng RNA with the Immunoverse kit, using molecular barcoded adaptors covering alpha/delta and beta/gamma chains. Using fastp at Q25 and MiXCR, TCRdb reprocessed the public reads and kept productive beta chains. Here each entry gathers all rows of one CDR3 protein and keeps the most common genes and DNA. This sample is represented by 100,000 to 150,000 distinct CDR3 sequences; 13% of them were singletons. Together, the top ten hold 8% to 9% of the sample. Source material: a population of CD138-negative cells sorted from bone marrow. According to the study, the label for this sample's cell subset or site signals: bone marrow mononuclear cells depleted of CD138+ plasma/myeloma cells by negative magnetic selection. All receptors come from a donor aged 40 or over with multiple myeloma.

This clonotype was seen repeatedly, ten times or more. This rearrangement joins TRBV2 to TRBJ2-1; 7 bases fit TRBD2. Germline-derived CDR1 and CDR2 are SNHLY and FYNNEI. This CDR3 is built from 14 residues. V shed 3 bases, J shed 9 bases, and the junction held 8 bases outside the gene matches. The CDR3 DNA is TGTGCCAGCAGTGACGGGAGGCTACGCGGTGAGCAGTTCTTC. It codes for CASSDGRLRGEQFF.

This clonotype turned up a few times. A single base separates this from a much larger clone, so it may be a read error. The rearrangement uses TRBV11-3 and TRBJ2-1; possible D gene TRBD2, 5 bases. Germline CDR1 is SGHNT and CDR2 is YENEEA. The CDR3 extends over 16 amino acids. CDR3 sequence reads: CASSLEGGGSYNGQFF. In nucleotides, the CDR3 is TGTGCCAGCAGCTTAGAGGGTGGCGGGTCCTACAATGGGCAGTTCTTC.

This clonotype was recorded at least ten times. The V gene is TRBV5-1, the J gene TRBJ2-2, with D uncertain. Between the trimmed V and J ends, which lost 2 bases and 2 bases, there was a span of 7 bases. Germline V CDR1 and CDR2: SGHRS, YFSETQ. The CDR3 covers 14 residues. Here the CDR3 DNA reads TGCGCCAGCAGCTTCGACTCAAACACCGGGGAGCTGTTTTTT. Translation: CASSFDSNTGELFF.

This clonotype has ten or more counts. The chain combines TRBV24-1 with TRBJ2-2; D might be TRBD1 (6 bases). The CDR3 is made up of 11 amino acids. The V gene lost 10 bases and the J gene lost 5 bases, with 7 bases spanning the gap. Germline V CDR1 and CDR2: KGHDR, SFDVKD. The CDR3 loop is CATQGTGELFF. In nucleotides, the CDR3 is TGTGCCACACAGGGAACCGGGGAGCTGTTTTTT.

The chain couples TRBV6-1 to TRBJ2-1; no firm D call. Trimming took 2 bases from V and 9 from J, leaving 17 bases between them. This CDR3 region has 15 residues. In germline, CDR1 is MNHNS, CDR2 SASEGT. In DNA, the CDR3 is TGTGCCAGCAGTGAAATCCCCTTCAGGCGAGTTGAGCAGTTCTTC. This sequence encodes CASSEIPFRRVEQFF.

This clonotype was seen repeatedly, ten times or more. J is TRBJ2-7 and V is TRBV29-1; 7 bases align to TRBD1. The ends lost 0 bases at V and 3 bases at J; junction bases unmatched: 11. Germline V gene lookup returns CDR1 SQVTM and CDR2 ANQGSEA. There are 16 residues in the CDR3. The CDR3 bases are TGCAGCGTTGAAGACCCAACAGGGGTAAATTACTACGAGCAGTACTTC. It specifies CSVEDPTGVNYYEQYF.

Details on this clonotype: A read error may be the cause here, since a much bigger clone is one base away. CDR3 in amino acids: CASARAGAEEQYF. The CDR3, as DNA: TGTGCCAGTGCCCGGGCCGGGGCGGAGGAGCAGTACTTC. The chain carries TRBV19 and TRBJ2-7; the D call may be TRBD1 or TRBD2 (5 bases each). CDR3 length: 13 amino acids. The germline V and J ends were trimmed by 8 bases and 7 bases, with 18 bases remaining between them. Germline loops: CDR1 LNHDA, CDR2 SQIVND (reference sequence).

This sequence joins TRBV13 and TRBJ2-5, with D possibly TRBD2 on 5 matching bases. The CDR3 contains 14 residues. Germline V gene sequence: CDR1 PRHDT, CDR2 FYEKMQ (reference sequence). The ends were cut back, 0 bases at V and 4 bases at J, with 9 bases in the middle. CDR3 sequence: CASSLGTIRETQYF. CDR3 coding DNA: TGTGCCAGCAGCTTAGGGACTATTCGAGAGACCCAGTACTTC.

This clonotype was picked up many times. This chain connects TRBV20-1 to TRBJ1-4; D might be TRBD1 (5 bases). This CDR3 has 16 residues. V was clipped by 1 base and J by 0 bases, with 12 bases between them. Germline values: CDR1 DFQATT, CDR2 SNEGSKA (reference sequence). The CDR3 nucleotides are TGCAGTGCTAGAGCCGGAGGAGGGGCAACTAATGAAAAACTGTTTTTT. Translation gives CSARAGGGATNEKLFF.

This clonotype was counted ten times or more. The chain has TRBV11-2 and TRBJ2-1; 10 bases line up with TRBD2. Germline lookup yields CDR1 SGHAT and CDR2 FQNNGV. This CDR3 is 15 amino acids long. Trimming took 5 bases from V and 3 from J; bases not matched to a gene: 4. CDR3 DNA: TGTGCCAGCAGCCTAGGGACTAGCGTCTACAATGAGCAGTTCTTC. Translated: CASSLGTSVYNEQFF.

This clonotype was seen ten or more times. The chain employs TRBV7-2 and TRBJ2-3; D unresolved. Germline V gene data show CDR1 as SGHTA and CDR2 as FQGNSA. The CDR3 consists of 12 residues. Trimming took off 0 bases at V and 7 bases at J, with 5 bases between the two ends. This CDR3 reads CASSLASYTQYF. The CDR3, as DNA: TGTGCCAGCAGCTTAGCGAGTTATACGCAGTATTTT.

This clonotype was counted only a few times. The J gene is TRBJ1-1, the V gene TRBV2, with D perhaps matching TRBD1 (5 bases). Trimming cost V 2 bases and J 6 bases, with 16 bases left between them. Germline V gives CDR1 SNHLY, CDR2 FYNNEI. This CDR3 region has 15 residues. CDR3 DNA: TGTGCCAGCAGTGAACCCGTGGGGGGTTTACCTGAAGCTTTCTTT. It translates to CASSEPVGGLPEAFF.

This clonotype was counted ten times or more. This chain uses TRBV29-1 with TRBJ2-1; 9 bases are a match to TRBD2. V shed 6 bases and J 7 bases; nucleotides not matched to a gene: 13. The length of the CDR3 is 15 residues. Germline CDR1 SQVTM, CDR2 ANQGSEA. The CDR3 DNA reads as TGCAGCGTCGATATAGCGGGAGAGAGTTGGAATGAGCAGTTCTTC. This gives the protein CSVDIAGESWNEQFF.

This clonotype was seen repeatedly, ten times or more. The V and J genes are TRBV20-1 and TRBJ1-5; D is undetermined. V was pared by 6 bases and J by 1 base, with 13 bases between. In germline, CDR1 is DFQATT, CDR2 SNEGSKA (reference sequence). The CDR3 has 14 residues. The CDR3 bases are TGCAGTGCAACGGACCGAAAAAGCAATCAGCCCCAGCATTTT. This sequence encodes CSATDRKSNQPQHF.